Included here is one T cell receptor beta chain sequence, with context. After isolation, RNA underwent reverse transcription to generate cDNA as the sequencing template. Produced via immunoSEQ multiplex PCR; TCRdb's table is partial and in-frame only. The table includes approximately 99,000 clones, 55% to 60% detected once. The record originates from a study of CD8+ T cells in alopecia areata. This CDR3 is built from 12 residues. Germline values: CDR1 SGHRS, CDR2 YFSETQ. Trimming left V 7 bases short and J 3 bases short, with 11 bases between. The genes are TRBV5-1 and TRBJ2-7, with D perhaps assigned TRBD1 or TRBD2 (5 bases each). Sequencing was done on a sample of NKG2D-low CD8+ T cells sorted from blood. The sequence came from a human donor with alopecia areata. CDR3 coding DNA: TGCGCCAGCGTAGGGACGGACTACGAGCAGTACTTC. This gives the protein CASVGTDYEQYF.